Each of the 27 T cell receptor beta chains below was sequenced from the same sample in a study of blood T cell repertoires in COVID-19 (dated by TCRdb to 2020 to 2021). The library relied on the immunoSEQ multiplex PCR assay. TCRdb took this table from immuneACCESS and kept in-frame rearrangements with V and J called. Such tables lack part of the clones; where checked against another copy, unresolved V genes explain under half of the gap, and the rest is unexplained. This sample gives approximately 300,000 clones in total; 70% to 90% of them show up just once. Of the sample, around 3.7% is held by the ten largest clones. Sequencing input: peripheral blood. The receptors here all came from a woman in her fifties or sixties with active or convalescent COVID-19.

DNA for the CDR3: TGTGCCACTGCCGAGGGACAGGGGGGGTATGGCTACACCTTC. Translation: CATAEGQGGYGYTF. This sequence joins TRBV10-3 and TRBJ1-2; TRBD1 matches at 11 bases. In germline, CDR1 is ENHRY, CDR2 SYGVKD. CDR3 length equals 14 residues. V lost 10 bases, J lost 5 bases, and 9 bases stayed unmatched.

The chain couples TRBV24-1 to TRBJ2-1; 7 nucleotides match TRBD2. Looked up from germline, CDR1 is KGHDR and CDR2 is SFDVKD. The CDR3 has 17 residues. The trim removed 5 bases at V and 5 bases at J, leaving 14 bases unmatched. CDR3: CATSASKVGGPHNEQFF. CDR3 bases: TGTGCCACCAGTGCCTCCAAAGTGGGAGGGCCCCACAATGAGCAGTTCTTC.

This clone occurred a few times. This chain links TRBV5-1 with TRBJ1-1; D not resolved. This CDR3 comprises 13 residues. V lost 0 bases and J lost 3, with 6 bases in between. Per germline, CDR1 SGHRS and CDR2 YFSETQ. The CDR3 DNA reads TGCGCCAGCAGCTTGGCCTCTTACACTGAAGCTTTCTTT. Translated: CASSLASYTEAFF. Variable domain in full (rest from reference TRBV5-1 and TRBJ1-1): KAGVTQTPRYLIKTRGQQVTLSCSPISGHRSVSWYQQTPGQGLQFLFEYFSETQRNKGNFPGRFSGRQFSNSRSEMNVSTLELGDSALYLCASSLASYTEAFFGQGTRLTVV.

The chain recombines TRBV12-5 with TRBJ2-7, with 7 bases matching TRBD2. Germline assignment: CDR1 LGHNT and CDR2 FRNRAP. The CDR3 consists of 13 residues. V shed 8 bases and J 3 bases; nucleotides not matched to a gene: 7. The CDR3 spells CASSWEGGYEQYF. The DNA of the CDR3 is TGTGCTAGTAGCTGGGAGGGCGGCTACGAGCAGTACTTC.

This rearrangement joins TRBV10-3 to TRBJ2-7; a weak D match, TRBD2 (6 bases). The V end lost 4 bases, the J end lost 5 bases, and 12 bases lay between the germline ends. The CDR3 sequence is 13 residues long. Germline CDR1 ENHRY, CDR2 SYGVKD. In DNA, the CDR3 is TGTGCCATCAGTGTCGCGCTAGCGAACGAGCAGTACTTC. Its protein is CAISVALANEQYF.

This clone appeared a few times. The rearrangement uses TRBV11-1 and TRBJ2-1, with TRBD2 as a possible D gene (6 bases). Looked up from germline, CDR1 is SGHAT and CDR2 is FQDESV (reference sequence). The CDR3 has 12 residues. V lost 5 bases, J lost 13 bases, and 15 bases lay in between. The CDR3 DNA follows: TGTGCCAGCAGCCTCTACCCGGGACTTCAGTTCTTC. It is translated as CASSLYPGLQFF.

The V and J genes are TRBV6-5 and TRBJ2-7; perhaps TRBD2 as D (5 bases). The germline V gene encodes CDR1 MNHEY and CDR2 SVGAGI. V lost 6 bases and J 4 bases, leaving 16 bases between the germline ends. CDR3 length: 14 residues. The CDR3 region has the DNA TGTGCCAGCAGCCTGCGAGGAGGAGGATACGAGCAGTACTTC. Protein: CASSLRGGGYEQYF.

The chain uses TRBV2 and TRBJ2-7, with D possibly matching TRBD1 (7 bases). The V gene lost 8 bases and the J gene lost 3 bases, with 14 bases spanning the gap. Germline CDR1 is SNHLY and CDR2 is FYNNEI. This CDR3 is built from 13 residues. DNA of the CDR3: TGTGCCAGCGGGGGGACAGCTTACTACGAGCAGTACTTC. Translating it yields CASGGTAYYEQYF.

The chain carries TRBV5-6 and TRBJ2-5; 8 positions agree with TRBD1. Unmatched junction bases numbered 5, after V lost 4 bases and J lost 3 bases. The CDR3 has 14 amino acids. Germline V CDR1 and CDR2: SGHDT, YYEEEE. The CDR3 DNA reads as TGTGCCAGCAGCCGCGACAGGGGAAAAGAGACCCAGTACTTC. Translated, it gives CASSRDRGKETQYF.

This chain joins TRBV28 and TRBJ1-5; D is perhaps TRBD1 (6 bases). Germline V gives CDR1 MDHEN, CDR2 SYDVKM. The CDR3 runs 14 residues. Trimming shortened V by 3 bases and J by 7 bases, and 13 bases separated the two germline ends. The CDR3 region has the DNA TGTGCCAGCAGTTTTACAGGGTTCGGCCAGCCCCAGCATTTT. Its protein product is CASSFTGFGQPQHF.

A few counts support this clone. The rearrangement links TRBV5-1 to TRBJ1-2; possible D gene TRBD1, 6 bases. The CDR3 length is 14 residues. Trimming shortened V by 3 bases and J by 4 bases, and 13 bases separated the two germline ends. Germline loops: CDR1 SGHRS, CDR2 YFSETQ. The CDR3: CASSWLQGGYGYTF. CDR3 DNA: TGCGCCAGCAGCTGGCTACAGGGCGGCTATGGCTACACCTTC.

The chain combines TRBV19 with TRBJ2-3; 10 bases agree with TRBD2. V gave up 6 bases and J gave up 1 base; unmatched junction bases: 7. Germline values: CDR1 LNHDA, CDR2 SQIVND (reference sequence). This CDR3 region has 16 residues. CDR3 sequence (DNA): TGTGCCAGTAGCATTCCTAGCGGGAGAGGCACAGATACGCAGTATTTT. Amino acid sequence: CASSIPSGRGTDTQYF.

The chain joins TRBV3-1 (or the pseudogene TRBV3-2) to TRBJ1-6; possibly TRBD1 for D (5 bases). V lost 4 bases, J lost 10 bases, and 14 bases lay in between. The germline CDR1 and CDR2 sequences are LGHDT and YNNKEL (reference sequence). The CDR3 loop spans 14 amino acids. For the CDR3, the DNA is TGTGCCAGCAGCCCCTTAAGGGGCTACTCACCCCTCCACTTT. It yields the protein CASSPLRGYSPLHF.

This chain joins TRBV7-9 and TRBJ1-5; D not certain. Germline lookup yields CDR1 SEHNR and CDR2 FQNEAQ (reference sequence). CDR3 length equals 13 residues. Trimming left V 5 bases short and J 4 bases short, with 9 bases between. The CDR3, as DNA: TGTGCCAGCAGCCCAGAGGGTAATCAGCCCCAGCATTTT. It specifies CASSPEGNQPQHF.

The table lists this clone with a count of one. The chain employs TRBV4-1 and TRBJ1-5; D ambiguous. The germline V gene has CDR1 MGHRA and CDR2 YSYEKL. Trimming removed 4 bases at V and 3 bases at J, with 7 bases between. The CDR3 consists of 13 residues. The CDR3 coding sequence is TGCGCCAGCAGCCCGACTACCAATCAGCCCCAGCATTTT. Translating it yields CASSPTTNQPQHF.

The chain uses TRBV28 and TRBJ2-7; D not certain. Germline lookup yields CDR1 MDHEN and CDR2 SYDVKM. The CDR3 contains 16 residues. The V and J ends lost 4 bases and 0 bases respectively, with 16 bases between them. As DNA, the CDR3 is TGTGCCAGCAGTTATAACGACTGGCAGTCCTCCTACGAGCAGTACTTC. Its protein is CASSYNDWQSSYEQYF.

V and J are TRBV9 and TRBJ2-1; 9 bases are shared with TRBD2. Germline CDR1 SGDLS, CDR2 YYNGEE. The CDR3 has 16 amino acids. The trim removed 0 bases at V and 5 bases at J, leaving 6 bases unmatched. CDR3 sequence: CASSVVSAGGHNEQFF. The CDR3 DNA is TGTGCCAGCAGCGTAGTTTCAGCGGGAGGTCACAATGAGCAGTTCTTC.

This clone came up once. V and J are TRBV29-1 and TRBJ1-2; TRBD1 is a possible D gene (6 bases). The CDR3 totals 15 residues. Germline V CDR1 and CDR2: SQVTM, ANQGSEA. Trimming took 1 base from V and 0 from J, leaving 12 bases between them. The CDR3 region has the DNA TGCAGCGTTGAAGGCAGGGGCAGTGCTAACTATGGCTACACCTTC. Translation: CSVEGRGSANYGYTF. Based on the CDR3 plus reference TRBV29-1 and TRBJ1-2, the full variable domain is SAVISQKPSRDICQRGTSLTIQCQVDSQVTMMFWYRQQPGQSLTLIATANQGSEATYESGFVIDKFPISRPNLTFSTLTVSNMSPEDSSIYLCSVEGRGSANYGYTFGSGTRLTVV.

This chain links TRBV2 with TRBJ2-3, with 14 bases matching TRBD2. CDR1 and CDR2 (germline): SNHLY, FYNNEI. V lost 7 bases to trimming and J lost 0 bases; unmatched junction nucleotides: 12. The CDR3 sequence is 19 residues long. The CDR3 DNA reads TGTGCCAGCACCCCCGGGACTAGCGGGAGAATTCCTAGCACAGATACGCAGTATTTT. Residues: CASTPGTSGRIPSTDTQYF.

The chain carries TRBV9 and TRBJ1-1; no firm D call. Germline V gives CDR1 SGDLS, CDR2 YYNGEE. The CDR3 loop spans 14 amino acids. V gave up 0 bases and J gave up 8 bases, with 14 bases separating them. DNA of the CDR3: TGTGCCAGCAGCGTAGGAGCGGGGTTTCCGGAAGCTTTCTTT. The encoded protein is CASSVGAGFPEAFF.

This rearrangement joins TRBV19 to TRBJ2-7; 13 bases line up with TRBD2. The CDR3 totals 16 residues. Germline assignment: CDR1 LNHDA and CDR2 SQIVND (reference sequence). J lost 4 bases, V lost 2 bases, and 5 bases had no gene match. The CDR3: CASSIWTSGSRYEQYF. CDR3 coding DNA: TGTGCCAGTAGTATATGGACTAGCGGGAGTAGATACGAGCAGTACTTC. Based on the CDR3 plus reference TRBV19 and TRBJ2-7, the full variable domain is DGGITQSPKYLFRKEGQNVTLSCEQNLNHDAMYWYRQDPGQGLRLIYYSQIVNDFQKGDIAEGYSVSREKKESFPLTVTSAQKNPTAFYLCASSIWTSGSRYEQYFGPGTRLTVT.

This chain links TRBV14 with TRBJ2-1, with TRBD2 identical over 9 bases. V lost 1 base and J lost 1; bases outside the gene matches: 2. The CDR3 spans 16 residues. Germline CDR1 and CDR2: SGHDN and FVKESK. The CDR3 sequence is CASSQASGASYNEQFF. DNA for the CDR3: TGTGCCAGCAGCCAAGCTAGCGGGGCGTCCTACAATGAGCAGTTCTTC.

The chain couples TRBV6-6 to TRBJ1-1; D call uncertain. V shed 2 bases and J shed 6 bases, with 7 bases lying between them. This CDR3 region has 12 residues. CDR1 and CDR2 (germline): MNHNY, SVGAGI (reference sequence). The CDR3 protein is CASSYDNSEAFF. The DNA of the CDR3 is TGTGCCAGCAGTTACGACAACTCTGAAGCTTTCTTT.

The sample holds one count of this clone. The chain couples TRBV6-5 to TRBJ1-1; 7 bases fit TRBD1. After removal of 5 bases from V and 3 bases from J, the junction contained 6 bases not matched to a gene. The CDR3 contains 14 residues. Germline V gene data show CDR1 as MNHEY and CDR2 as SVGAGI. CDR3: CASSTRDSHTEAFF. CDR3 bases: TGTGCCAGCAGTACCCGGGACAGCCACACTGAAGCTTTCTTT.

This chain connects TRBV7-3 to TRBJ2-1; 7 bases are shared with TRBD2. Germline CDR1 reads SGHTA; CDR2 reads FQGTGA. The CDR3 length is 19 residues. The V and J ends lost 0 bases and 4 bases, in that order; junction bases with no gene match: 15. The CDR3 loop reads CASSLTTRGTGGGYNEQFF. Written as DNA, the CDR3 is TGTGCCAGCAGCTTAACGACTCGGGGAACGGGAGGAGGTTACAATGAGCAGTTCTTC.

The chain combines TRBV28 with TRBJ2-7, with TRBD2 as a possible D gene (6 bases). The CDR3 contains 14 residues. Germline V lookup: CDR1 MDHEN, CDR2 SYDVKM. V lost 3 bases to trimming and J lost 0 bases, with 9 bases between them. CDR3 nucleotide sequence: TGTGCCAGCAGTTTTGCGGGAACCTCCTACGAGCAGTACTTC. This codes for CASSFAGTSYEQYF.

V gene TRBV10-2 combines with J gene TRBJ2-3; 8 nucleotides line up with TRBD2. The CDR3 sequence is 12 residues long. The germline gives CDR1 WSHSY, CDR2 SAAADI. V dropped 8 bases and J dropped 5; count of bases not matched to a gene: 3. For the CDR3, the DNA is TGCGCCAGCCCCAGCGGGGGAGATACGCAGTATTTT. Translating gives CASPSGGDTQYF.